This T cell receptor (beta chain) stems from a study of long-term antiretroviral therapy in people with HIV. In this sample, this clone turned up once. The CDR3 totals 16 residues. Germline CDR1 and CDR2: LGHNA and YSLEER. The ends lost 2 bases at V and 2 bases at J; junction bases unmatched: 4. Assay version v3.0 of immunoSEQ was used, and it was run at survey level. Sequenced by immunoSEQ multiplex PCR; TCRdb stores in-frame clones only, minus some. The profile shows about 24,000 clones, 81% of them singletons. The receptor's source is a woman aged 18-29 years with HIV. The genes are TRBV4-3 and TRBJ2-3; 10 nucleotides agree with TRBD2. Sequences were derived from unsorted PBMCs, sampled at the start of antiretroviral therapy, before treatment. The CDR3 nucleotides are TGCGCCAGCAGCCAATCACTAGCGGGGTACACAGATACGCAGTATTTT. Its translation: CASSQSLAGYTDTQYF.